A selection of T cell receptor beta chains follows, all from one sample in a study of T cells expressing NK-cell markers. For each CDR3 protein, TCRdb gives one entry from its re-call of the 5' RACE reads, without DNA. The sample totals a few hundred thousand distinct CDR3 sequences. Source material: blood T cells: a sorted CD56 or NKG2C T cell subset, CD4+ or CD8+ T cells, or bulk PBMC T cells (not recorded which). The receptors stem from a man between 18 and 69 years old in good health. Both conserved end residues are part of each CDR3. The order of the fields is CDR3 length, V gene, J gene, CDR3 protein.

length: 13
V: TRBV10-3
J: TRBJ2-3
CDR3: CAISETRPDTQYF

length: 13
V: TRBV7-7
J: TRBJ2-5
CDR3: CASSDRPGETQYF

length: 14
V: TRBV6-1
J: TRBJ2-7
CDR3: CASSQTGQVLEQYF

length: 15
V: TRBV5-5
J: TRBJ2-5
CDR3: CASSLAWTGEETQYF

length: 18
V: TRBV27
J: TRBJ1-1
CDR3: CASSASNGGTGWNLGAFF

length: 17
V: TRBV12-3/TRBV12-4
J: TRBJ1-5
CDR3: CASSLLDLTWSNQPQHF

length: 14
V: TRBV5-1
J: TRBJ1-2
CDR3: CASSLYPGNYGYTF

length: 14
V: TRBV2
J: TRBJ2-7
CDR3: CASTGGNLYHEQYF

length: 17
V: TRBV6-1
J: TRBJ1-6
CDR3: CASIERWTGAVNSPLHF

length: 15
V: TRBV15
J: TRBJ1-1
CDR3: CATSRDRGIYTEAFF

length: 16
V: TRBV4-2
J: TRBJ2-1
CDR3: CASSQILAGGLDEQFF

length: 14
V: TRBV7-2
J: TRBJ2-5
CDR3: CASSLRTGLETQYF

length: 15
V: TRBV7-9
J: TRBJ2-7
CDR3: CASSRRDLSSYEQYF

length: 14
V: TRBV20-1
J: TRBJ1-6
CDR3: CSARPGQAGSPLHF